This T cell receptor (beta chain) is from a study of Graves' ophthalmopathy and Graves' hyperthyroidism (dated by TCRdb to the late 2010s). For the wider study: Peripheral blood was collected at initial diagnosis, prior to any treatment. In total, some 140 blood samples were TCR-sequenced: approximately 42 ophthalmopathy, some 72 hyperthyroidism and roughly 17 hyperthyroidism-to-ophthalmopathy patients. In over 5 hyperthyroidism patients, the T-cell repertoires found in thyroid tissue were compared with those found in blood. After sampling, hyperthyroidism patients received methimazole starting at 30 mg daily, and ophthalmopathy patients received high-dose intravenous methylprednisolone. The study used signatures of the TCR beta repertoire to tell Graves' ophthalmopathy apart from Graves' hyperthyroidism and to predict which patients would progress to ophthalmopathy. The independent validation cohort included 18 hyperthyroidism patients plus 17 patients who later progressed from hyperthyroidism to ophthalmopathy. The approximately 98 discovery patients were randomly divided into training and test sets at a 7:3 ratio. To explore V-J signatures that separate ophthalmopathy from hyperthyroidism, a discovery set of about 96 patients was enrolled, consisting of 40 to 45 with ophthalmopathy and around 57 with stable hyperthyroidism.

The ophthalmopathy patients had moderately to severely active disease, with a Clinical Activity Score of 3 or higher, a NOSPECS grade of 4 or higher, and a disease duration of less than 3 months. Patients with other autoimmune diseases, uncontrolled infections, pregnancy or lactation were excluded. Diagnosis relied on clinical symptoms, serum thyroxine, TRAb, thyroid ultrasound and orbital computed tomography. PBMCs were isolated from about 10 ml of fresh peripheral blood by Ficoll-Paque density gradient centrifugation. Total RNA was extracted using Trizol reagent, and RNA quality was checked on an Agilent 2100 Bioanalyzer. Findings and caveats that apply to the study as a whole: Ophthalmopathy was separated from stable hyperthyroidism by the 13-signature model with roughly 87% sensitivity and about 81% specificity in cross-validation and with 80%/75% in the test set. Sample size was not statistically predetermined, and group allocation was not concealed from the investigators. In validation, the model predicted ophthalmopathy progression with over 60% sensitivity and about 73% specificity; around twelve predicted patients were CT-confirmed with GO in a median of approximately six months. Among expanded thyroid clonotypes with frequency above 0.001, most also showed up in blood, which suggests that blood repertoires may reflect the thyroid immune response.

The CDR3 goes from the cysteine to the phenylalanine over 12 residues. The entry retains the CDR3 DNA only, 36 bases that are in frame from base 1. Reading the germline V gene (reference sequence) gives CDR1 LGHDT and CDR2 YNNKEL. V loses 0 bases of germline sequence and J loses 10 bases, and the interval between the two ends is 9 bases. For repertoire sequencing, the TCR beta CDR3 regions were amplified from RNA transcripts. The first round was an RT-PCR using HTBI primers with the Qiagen OneStep RT-PCR kit, and this first round was followed by a second-round multiplex PCR, then size selection and purification. Libraries were sequenced on an Illumina HiSeq2000 using paired-end 100 bp reads. For the original study's pipeline: Reads were processed with SOAPnuke, discarding reads with adapters, uncalled bases, mean Phred below 15, or no exact constant-primer or identifier match. High-quality paired reads were merged with COPE v1.2.5. Each unique nucleotide sequence was defined as a clonotype, and clonotypes were aligned to IMGT TRB V, D and J references with MiTCR v1.1. The analysis was limited to V-J combinations with a frequency above 0.0001, which together covered 99.2% of repertoires. For each V-J combination, a TCR clonal expansion and chaos score was defined as the ratio of F50 clonal expansion to chaos observed in the TCRdist matrix. Welch's t-statistics and random forest were used to reduce the features to some 13 V-J combinations, which were then used as input to a naive Bayes classifier. The similarity between thyroid and blood repertoires was quantified using the Morisita-Horn index. In TCRdb, the public reads were trimmed at Q25 with fastp and aligned with MiXCR, with productive beta chains retained. Duplicate CDR3 protein sequences are folded into a single record with the most common DNA and genes. The V and J calls were not made by the authors but by TCRdb's processing. This sample is represented by about 480,000 distinct CDR3 sequences; over 13% of them were singletons. The ten largest clones capture about a tenth of the sample.

This clonotype came up a few times. What this receptor recognizes is not known. Base qualities are not recorded, but no much larger clone differs from it by a single base. The V gene is TRBV3-1 and the J gene is TRBJ1-1; the D gene lacks a confident call. Sequenced sample: blood. The sequence was collected from a woman in her twenties or thirties with Graves' ophthalmopathy. Donor details come from another sample of the same person, matched by shared clones. The sequence in DNA is TGTGCCAGCAGCCAAGAAGGGCCCTCAGCTTTCTTT. Its protein product is CASSQEGPSAFF.